The T cell receptor beta chain under discussion was sequenced for a study of T cells in Graves' hyperthyroidism and ophthalmopathy. Study in general: The authors collected peripheral blood at initial diagnosis, before any treatment. Study observations and caveats: Within blood appeared most thyroid clonotypes that had expanded above 0.001.

RNA transcripts provided the source from which TCR beta CDR3 regions were amplified. With the HTBI primer set, the TCR CDR3 went through a first round of RT-PCR. MiXCR, run by TCRdb on the multiplex PCR reads, gives a single entry per CDR3 protein. The repertoire holds 300,000 to 450,000 distinct CDR3 sequences, with 11% to 15% as singletons. Only a few counts were recorded for this clonotype. What it binds is unknown. Losses at the gene ends were 3 bases for V and 4 bases for J; bases not matched to a gene: 7. CDR1 and CDR2 from the germline V gene are SGHTS and YDEGEE. The CDR3 runs to 16 residues. Calling Graves' hyperthyroidism stable meant ophthalmopathy did not progress within 18 months. Patients aged 18 to 65 with hyperthyroidism were newly diagnosed, with duration under 2 months.

J is TRBJ2-5 and V is TRBV5-8; 12 bases map to TRBD2. The sequenced material came from blood. This receptor was obtained from a woman in her sixties with Graves' hyperthyroidism. Written as DNA, the CDR3 is TGTGCCAGCAGCTCCCTACTAGCGGGAGGAGCAGAGACCCAGTACTTC. This encodes CASSSLLAGGAETQYF.